The clone carrying this TCR beta chain was seen a single time. Generated by immunoSEQ multiplex PCR, the TCRdb table keeps only in-frame clones and is missing some. The sample has about 230,000 clones, 85% to 90% seen once. Enrollment of patients from Seattle took place during active infection, with longitudinal follow-up. The data were taken from a study of blood T cell repertoires in COVID-19. Looking at the study overall: Sites in the United States, Italy and Spain provided acute and convalescent COVID-19 samples. PBMCs, B-cell-depleted T cells, or T cells were the source of the cDNA or gDNA that made up the material.

The trim removed 4 bases at V and 7 bases at J, leaving 17 bases unmatched. CDR1 is SGHKS and CDR2 is YYEKEE in the germline V gene (reference sequence). The CDR3 is 16 amino acids. The sequence was obtained from a man over 45 with COVID-19, enrolled during active disease. Input material: peripheral blood. The chain has TRBV5-5 and TRBJ2-7; TRBD2 matches 7 bases. The CDR3 sequence: CASSGEAGISSVEQYF. CDR3 in DNA: TGTGCCAGCAGCGGGGAAGCGGGGATAAGTTCGGTTGAGCAGTACTTC.